The next 17 T cell receptor beta chains were all read from a single sample in a study of technical replicates of blood from several donors. Produced via immunoSEQ multiplex PCR; TCRdb's table is partial and in-frame only. In the table there are some 14,000 clones, roughly 84% of which are singletons. Input material: PBMCs. These receptors came from a human donor in good health.

The genes are TRBV2 and TRBJ1-4; D is unclear. Per germline, CDR1 SNHLY and CDR2 FYNNEI. The germline V and J ends were trimmed by 1 base and 4 bases, with 7 bases remaining between them. The CDR3 has 14 residues. The CDR3 protein is CASSEVRSNEKLFF. The CDR3 nucleotides are TGTGCCAGCAGTGAAGTCAGAAGTAATGAAAAACTGTTTTTT. The complete variable domain, with remaining parts taken from reference TRBV2 and TRBJ1-4, reads EPEVTQTPSHQVTQMGQEVILRCVPISNHLYFYWYRQILGQKVEFLVSFYNNEISEKSEIFDDQFSVERPDGSNFTLKIRSTKLEDSAMYFCASSEVRSNEKLFFGSGTQLSVL.

The rearrangement links TRBV5-6 to TRBJ2-7; TRBD2 might be the D (5 bases). Trimming pared 3 bases from V and 3 bases from J, leaving 7 bases between. The CDR3 sequence is 12 residues long. In germline, CDR1 is SGHDT, CDR2 YYEEEE. The CDR3 region is CASSSRDYEQYF. The CDR3 region has the DNA TGTGCCAGCAGCTCCCGGGACTACGAGCAGTACTTC.

DNA of the CDR3: TGCGCCAGCAGCAATGGGTTGGGTCGTGCTAGCGGGAAGGTGAACACCGGGGAGCTGTTTTTT. Translated, it gives CASSNGLGRASGKVNTGELFF. V and J are TRBV5-1 and TRBJ2-2; 9 bases line up with TRBD2. Germline V gene lookup returns CDR1 SGHRS and CDR2 YFSETQ. The CDR3 spans 21 residues. After removal of 4 bases from V and 1 base from J, the junction contained 20 bases not matched to a gene.

This chain joins TRBV19 and TRBJ1-4, with D uncertain. Trimming shortened V by 3 bases and J by 5 bases, and 13 bases separated the two germline ends. The germline gives CDR1 LNHDA, CDR2 SQIVND (reference sequence). The CDR3 is made up of 15 amino acids. The CDR3 DNA reads TGTGCCAGTAGTATTCACCCCTCGGGAAATGAAAAACTGTTTTTT. This sequence encodes CASSIHPSGNEKLFF.

The chain joins TRBV9 to TRBJ2-2, with 13 positions matching TRBD2. Germline loops: CDR1 SGDLS, CDR2 YYNGEE. This CDR3 region has 16 residues. Trimming removed 4 bases from V and 7 bases from J; junction bases left unmatched: 7. The DNA of the CDR3 is TGTGCCAGCAGCTTCGGACTAGCGGGAGTTGGCGGGGAGCTGTTTTTT. Its translation is CASSFGLAGVGGELFF. Complete variable domain (other parts from reference TRBV9 and TRBJ2-2): DSGVTQTPKHLITATGQRVTLRCSPRSGDLSVYWYQQSLDQGLQFLIQYYNGEERAKGNILERFSAQQFPDLHSELNLSSLELGDSALYFCASSFGLAGVGGELFFGEGSRLTVL.

This chain connects TRBV21-1 to TRBJ2-7; the table names TRBD2, a call not compared with the DNA. TRBV21-1 is a known pseudogene. The CDR3 totals 15 residues. CDR3 coding DNA: TGTGCCAGCAGCTCGAAGAGGGCTAGCACTTACGAGCAGTACTTC. This codes for CASSSKRASTYEQYF.

The chain recombines TRBV14 with TRBJ2-7; 12 bases agree with TRBD2. The CDR3 loop spans 17 amino acids. The ends lost 4 bases at V and 0 bases at J; junction bases unmatched: 7. Germline V gene data show CDR1 as SGHDN and CDR2 as FVKESK. CDR3 in DNA: TGTGCCAGCAGCCCCGGACTAGCGGGGTCGAGCTCCTACGAGCAGTACTTC. It yields the protein CASSPGLAGSSSYEQYF.

Only one count was recorded for this clone. This rearrangement joins TRBV7-9 to TRBJ2-1, with D possibly being TRBD1 (5 bases). Germline CDR1 SEHNR, CDR2 FQNEAQ (reference sequence). The CDR3 contains 17 residues. V lost 1 base, J lost 3 bases, and 16 bases lay in between. The CDR3: CASSLGPSRGGYNEQFF. DNA of the CDR3: TGTGCCAGCAGCTTAGGCCCCTCAAGGGGTGGCTACAATGAGCAGTTCTTC.

The table lists this clone with a count of one. This chain uses TRBV7-8 with TRBJ2-5; 9 positions match TRBD2. V was clipped by 10 bases and J by 2 bases; unmatched bases: 17. Per germline, CDR1 SGHVS and CDR2 FQNEAQ. This CDR3 is 17 amino acids long. CDR3: CAIVSPLGLAGQETQYF. CDR3 sequence (DNA): TGTGCCATCGTCAGCCCCCTGGGGCTAGCGGGACAAGAGACCCAGTACTTC.

V usage is TRBV7-8 and J usage is TRBJ2-1; 8 positions match TRBD1. CDR3 length: 16 residues. After removal of 6 bases from V and 4 bases from J, the junction contained 11 bases not matched to a gene. CDR1 and CDR2 from the germline V gene are SGHVS and FQNEAQ. The CDR3 spells CASRQLTGARYNEQFF. The CDR3 nucleotides read TGTGCCAGCAGGCAATTGACAGGGGCCAGATACAATGAGCAGTTCTTC.

The chain combines TRBV2 with TRBJ1-5, with TRBD1 matching over 7 bases. The length of the CDR3 is 15 residues. J lost 6 bases, V lost 3 bases, and 8 bases had no gene match. Germline V lookup: CDR1 SNHLY, CDR2 FYNNEI. The CDR3: CASSEDDRVGQPQHF. The CDR3 coding sequence is TGTGCCAGCAGTGAGGATGACAGGGTTGGTCAGCCCCAGCATTTT.

This clone occurred once. V is TRBV5-1 and J is TRBJ2-5; 8 nucleotides agree with TRBD1. Germline values: CDR1 SGHRS, CDR2 YFSETQ. Unmatched junction bases numbered 6, after V lost 4 bases and J lost 1 base. This CDR3 is 15 amino acids long. CDR3 sequence reads: CASSRPDRAQETQYF. CDR3 bases: TGCGCCAGCAGCAGACCGGACAGGGCCCAAGAGACCCAGTACTTC.

This chain links TRBV28 with TRBJ2-3, with D possibly TRBD2 on 5 matching bases. There are 14 residues in the CDR3. Germline CDR1 and CDR2: MDHEN and SYDVKM. V lost 6 bases, J lost 6 bases, and 16 bases lay in between. CDR3 sequence reads: CASSGGHLRDTQYF. The CDR3 DNA sequence: TGTGCCAGCAGCGGAGGCCACCTTAGGGATACGCAGTATTTT.

The rearrangement links TRBV28 to TRBJ1-4, with 8 bases that match TRBD1. With 2 bases clipped from V and 12 bases from J, the junction kept 14 bases outside the gene matches. The CDR3 is 16 residues long. From germline, CDR1 is MDHEN and CDR2 SYDVKM. In DNA, the CDR3 is TGTGCCAGCAGTTTACCCGACAGGGGAGGTGCAGGACAACTGTTTTTT. Translated: CASSLPDRGGAGQLFF. Filled out from reference TRBV28 and TRBJ1-4, the complete variable domain reads DVKVTQSSRYLVKRTGEKVFLECVQDMDHENMFWYRQDPGLGLRLIYFSYDVKMKEKGDIPEGYSVSREKKERFSLILESASTNQTSMYLCASSLPDRGGAGQLFFGSGTQLSVL.

J is TRBJ2-1 and V is TRBV27; 8 bases are shared with TRBD2. CDR1 is MNHEY, CDR2 SMNVEV, per germline (reference sequence). The CDR3 has 12 residues. The trim removed 5 bases at V and 15 bases at J, leaving 9 bases unmatched. CDR3 nucleotide sequence: TGTGCCAGCAGTCCTCGGGGGGGCCAGGGGTTCTTC. Protein product: CASSPRGGQGFF.

The V and J genes are TRBV27 and TRBJ2-2; TRBD1 is a possible D gene (6 bases). This CDR3 comprises 14 residues. Germline values: CDR1 MNHEY, CDR2 SMNVEV (reference sequence). Trimming pared 5 bases from V and 5 bases from J, leaving 12 bases between. In DNA form, the CDR3 reads TGTGCCAGCAGTACTCACACAGGGACCGGGGAGCTGTTTTTT. Its protein is CASSTHTGTGELFF.

The chain joins TRBV7-9 to TRBJ2-7; TRBD2 agrees at 11 bases. This CDR3 has 19 residues. With V trimmed by 1 base and J by 4 bases, 15 bases remained unmatched. Germline lookup yields CDR1 SEHNR and CDR2 FQNEAQ (reference sequence). The DNA for the CDR3 is TGTGCCAGCAGCTTAGGGCAGGGGCGAACTAGCGGGAGAAGTTACGAGCAGTACTTC. Translation: CASSLGQGRTSGRSYEQYF.